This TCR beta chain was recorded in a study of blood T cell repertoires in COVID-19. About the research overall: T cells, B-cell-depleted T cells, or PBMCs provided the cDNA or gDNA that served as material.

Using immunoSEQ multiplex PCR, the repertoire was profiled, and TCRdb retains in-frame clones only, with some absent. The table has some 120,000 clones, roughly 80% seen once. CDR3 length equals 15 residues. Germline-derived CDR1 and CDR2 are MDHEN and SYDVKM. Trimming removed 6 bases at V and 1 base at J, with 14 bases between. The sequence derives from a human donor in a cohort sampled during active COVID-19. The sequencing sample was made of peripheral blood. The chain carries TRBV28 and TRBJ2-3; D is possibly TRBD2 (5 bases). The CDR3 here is CASRSWVRGTDTQYF. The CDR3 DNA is TGTGCCAGCAGATCCTGGGTGAGGGGCACAGATACGCAGTATTTT. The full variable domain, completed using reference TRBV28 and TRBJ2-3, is DVKVTQSSRYLVKRTGEKVFLECVQDMDHENMFWYRQDPGLGLRLIYFSYDVKMKEKGDIPEGYSVSREKKERFSLILESASTNQTSMYLCASRSWVRGTDTQYFGPGTRLTVL.